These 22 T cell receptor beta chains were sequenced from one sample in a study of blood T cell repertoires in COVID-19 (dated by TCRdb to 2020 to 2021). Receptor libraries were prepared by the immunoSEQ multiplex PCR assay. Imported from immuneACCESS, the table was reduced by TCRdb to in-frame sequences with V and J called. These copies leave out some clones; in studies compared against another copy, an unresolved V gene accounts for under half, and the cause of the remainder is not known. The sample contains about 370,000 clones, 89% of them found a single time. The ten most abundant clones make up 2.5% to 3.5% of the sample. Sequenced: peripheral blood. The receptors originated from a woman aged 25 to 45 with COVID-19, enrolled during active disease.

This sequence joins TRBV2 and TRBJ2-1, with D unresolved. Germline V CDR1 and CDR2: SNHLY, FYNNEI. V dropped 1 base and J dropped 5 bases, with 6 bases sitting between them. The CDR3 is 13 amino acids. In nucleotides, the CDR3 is TGTGCCAGCAGTGAAGGGAGACACAATGAGCAGTTCTTC. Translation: CASSEGRHNEQFF.

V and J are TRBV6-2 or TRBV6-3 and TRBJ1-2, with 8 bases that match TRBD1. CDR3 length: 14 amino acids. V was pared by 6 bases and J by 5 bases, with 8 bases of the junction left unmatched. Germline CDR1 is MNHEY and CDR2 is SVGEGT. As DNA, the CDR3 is TGTGCCAGCAGCCGCGAAACAGGGGGTTATGGCTACACCTTC. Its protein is CASSRETGGYGYTF.

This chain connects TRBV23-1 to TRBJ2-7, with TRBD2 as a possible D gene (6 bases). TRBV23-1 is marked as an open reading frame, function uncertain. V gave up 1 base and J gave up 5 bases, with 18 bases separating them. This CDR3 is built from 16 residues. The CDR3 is CASSQFPPEGSNEQYV. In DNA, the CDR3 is TGCGCCAGCAGTCAATTCCCCCCGGAGGGTTCAAACGAGCAGTACGTC.

DNA for the CDR3: TGTGCCAGCAGTTCTACAGGGGAGAACACTGAAGCTTTCTTT. It encodes CASSSTGENTEAFF. The chain joins TRBV2 to TRBJ1-1, with 7 positions matching TRBD1. The J segment lost 1 base and the V segment lost 5 bases, leaving 4 bases of the junction unmatched. Germline CDR1 and CDR2: SNHLY and FYNNEI. This CDR3 region has 14 residues.

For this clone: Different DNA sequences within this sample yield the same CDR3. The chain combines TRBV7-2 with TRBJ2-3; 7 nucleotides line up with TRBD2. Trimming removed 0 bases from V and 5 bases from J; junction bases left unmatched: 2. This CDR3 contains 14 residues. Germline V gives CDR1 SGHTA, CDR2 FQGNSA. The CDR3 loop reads CASSLAGGLDTQYF. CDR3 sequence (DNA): TGTGCCAGCAGCTTAGCGGGAGGGTTAGATACGCAGTATTTT.

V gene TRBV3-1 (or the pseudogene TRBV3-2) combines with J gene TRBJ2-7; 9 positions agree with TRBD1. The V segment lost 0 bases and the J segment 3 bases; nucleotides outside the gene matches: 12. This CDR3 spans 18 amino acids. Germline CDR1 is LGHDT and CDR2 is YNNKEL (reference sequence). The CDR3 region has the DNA TGTGCCAGCAGCCAAGATAGGACAGGGGACCAACCCAGCTACGAGCAGTACTTC. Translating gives CASSQDRTGDQPSYEQYF.

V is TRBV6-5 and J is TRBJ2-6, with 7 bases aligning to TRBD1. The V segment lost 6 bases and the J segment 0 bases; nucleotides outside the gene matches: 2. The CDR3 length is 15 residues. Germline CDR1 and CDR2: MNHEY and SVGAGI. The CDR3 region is CASRGQSSGANVLTF. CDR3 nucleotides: TGTGCCAGCAGGGGACAGTCCTCTGGGGCCAACGTCCTGACTTTC.

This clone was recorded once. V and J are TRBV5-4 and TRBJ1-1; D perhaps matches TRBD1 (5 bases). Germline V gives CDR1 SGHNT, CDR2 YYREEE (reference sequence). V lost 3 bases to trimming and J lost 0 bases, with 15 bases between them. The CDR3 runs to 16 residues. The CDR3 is CASSWGGLGLNTEAFF. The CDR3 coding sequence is TGTGCCAGCAGCTGGGGGGGATTAGGATTGAACACTGAAGCTTTCTTT.

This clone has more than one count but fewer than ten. For the CDR3, the DNA is TGTGCCAGCAGTCTACAGGGTCCTCTCCTCCACTTT. Its translation: CASSLQGPLLHF. V gene TRBV28 combines with J gene TRBJ1-6; D might be TRBD1 (6 bases). Germline loops: CDR1 MDHEN, CDR2 SYDVKM. Trimming took 5 bases from V and 15 from J, leaving 14 bases between them. The CDR3 has 12 residues. Full variable domain (rest looked up from reference TRBV28 and TRBJ1-6): DVKVTQSSRYLVKRTGEKVFLECVQDMDHENMFWYRQDPGLGLRLIYFSYDVKMKEKGDIPEGYSVSREKKERFSLILESASTNQTSMYLCASSLQGPLLHFGNGTRLTVT.

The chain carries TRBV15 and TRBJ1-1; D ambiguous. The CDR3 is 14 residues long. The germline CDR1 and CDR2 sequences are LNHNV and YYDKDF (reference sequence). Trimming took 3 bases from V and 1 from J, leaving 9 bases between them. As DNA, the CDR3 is TGTGCCACCAGCAGGGGAGTGGGGAACACTGAAGCTTTCTTT. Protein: CATSRGVGNTEAFF.

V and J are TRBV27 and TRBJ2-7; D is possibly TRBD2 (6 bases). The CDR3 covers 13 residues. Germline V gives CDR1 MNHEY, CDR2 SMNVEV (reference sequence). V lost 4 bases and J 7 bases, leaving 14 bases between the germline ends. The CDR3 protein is CASSSGAGREQYF. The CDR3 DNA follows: TGTGCCAGCAGTTCTGGCGCGGGGCGGGAGCAGTACTTC.

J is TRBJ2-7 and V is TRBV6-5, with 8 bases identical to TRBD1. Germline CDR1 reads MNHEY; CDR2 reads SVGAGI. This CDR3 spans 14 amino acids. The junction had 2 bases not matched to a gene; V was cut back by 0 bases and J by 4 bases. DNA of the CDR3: TGTGCCAGCAGTTACTCACACAGGGGGTACGAGCAGTACTTC. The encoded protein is CASSYSHRGYEQYF.

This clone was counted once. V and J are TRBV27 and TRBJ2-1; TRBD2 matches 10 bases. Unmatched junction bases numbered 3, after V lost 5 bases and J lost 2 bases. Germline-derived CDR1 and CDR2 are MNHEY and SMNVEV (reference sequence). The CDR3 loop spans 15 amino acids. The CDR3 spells CASSPGTSAYNEQFF. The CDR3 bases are TGTGCCAGCAGTCCCGGGACTAGCGCCTACAATGAGCAGTTCTTC.

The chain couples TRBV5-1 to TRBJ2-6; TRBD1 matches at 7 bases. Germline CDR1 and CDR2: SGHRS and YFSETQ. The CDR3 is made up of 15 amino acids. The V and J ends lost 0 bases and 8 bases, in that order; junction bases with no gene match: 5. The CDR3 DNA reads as TGCGCCAGCAGCTTGGGGGGACAGAGCTCCAACGTCCTGACTTTC. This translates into CASSLGGQSSNVLTF.

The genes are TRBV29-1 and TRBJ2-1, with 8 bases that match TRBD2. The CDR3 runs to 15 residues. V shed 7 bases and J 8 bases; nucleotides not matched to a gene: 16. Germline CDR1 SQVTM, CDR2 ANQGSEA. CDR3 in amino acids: CSAVRTSYPPDEQFF. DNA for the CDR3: TGCAGCGCCGTTAGGACTAGCTATCCCCCCGATGAGCAGTTCTTC.

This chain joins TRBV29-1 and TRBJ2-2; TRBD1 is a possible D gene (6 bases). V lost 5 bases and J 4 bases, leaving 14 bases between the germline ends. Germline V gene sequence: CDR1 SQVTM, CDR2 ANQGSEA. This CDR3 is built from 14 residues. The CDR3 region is CSVRTVPGTGELFF. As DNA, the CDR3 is TGCAGCGTTAGGACAGTGCCGGGCACCGGGGAGCTGTTTTTT.

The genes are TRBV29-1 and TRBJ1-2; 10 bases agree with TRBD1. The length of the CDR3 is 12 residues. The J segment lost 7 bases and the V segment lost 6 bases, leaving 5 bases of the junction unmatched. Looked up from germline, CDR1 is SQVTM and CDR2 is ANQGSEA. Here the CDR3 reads CSVDRGLPGYTF. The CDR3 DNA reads TGCAGCGTCGACAGGGGGCTGCCTGGCTACACCTTC.

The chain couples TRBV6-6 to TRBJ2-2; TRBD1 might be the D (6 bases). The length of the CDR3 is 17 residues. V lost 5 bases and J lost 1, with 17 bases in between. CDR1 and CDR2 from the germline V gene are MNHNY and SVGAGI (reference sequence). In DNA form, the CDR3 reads TGTGCCAGCAGTCCCCTTTCTGGACAGAGGAACACCGGGGAGCTGTTTTTT. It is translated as CASSPLSGQRNTGELFF.

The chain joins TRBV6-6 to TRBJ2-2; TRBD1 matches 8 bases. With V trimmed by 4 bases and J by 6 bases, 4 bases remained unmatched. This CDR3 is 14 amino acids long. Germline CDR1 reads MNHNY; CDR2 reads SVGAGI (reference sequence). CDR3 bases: TGTGCCAGCAGTTCGACAGGGGAGGCCGGGGAGCTGTTTTTT. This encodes CASSSTGEAGELFF.

CDR3 sequence: CASSHYRRDSYEQYF. CDR3 nucleotide sequence: TGTGCCAGCAGCCACTATCGGAGGGATTCCTACGAGCAGTACTTC. This sequence joins TRBV7-8 and TRBJ2-7; D perhaps matches TRBD2 (6 bases). The V and J ends lost 5 bases and 1 base respectively, with 15 bases between them. The CDR3 is 15 residues long. Germline V CDR1 and CDR2: SGHVS, FQNEAQ.

The DNA for the CDR3 is TGTGCCACCTATTCCGGGACAGGGGGAAGCGAGCAGTACTTC. Residues: CATYSGTGGSEQYF. This chain uses TRBV2 with TRBJ2-7; TRBD1 matches 11 bases. The CDR3 runs 14 residues. Germline lookup yields CDR1 SNHLY and CDR2 FYNNEI. With V trimmed by 10 bases and J by 6 bases, 11 bases remained unmatched.

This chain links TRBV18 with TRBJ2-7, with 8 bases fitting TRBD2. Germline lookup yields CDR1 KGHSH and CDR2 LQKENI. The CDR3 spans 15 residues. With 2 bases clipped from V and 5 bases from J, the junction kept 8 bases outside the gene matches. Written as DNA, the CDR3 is TGTGCCAGCTCACCAGACCGGGGGGGCTTAGACGAGCAGTACTTC. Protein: CASSPDRGGLDEQYF.